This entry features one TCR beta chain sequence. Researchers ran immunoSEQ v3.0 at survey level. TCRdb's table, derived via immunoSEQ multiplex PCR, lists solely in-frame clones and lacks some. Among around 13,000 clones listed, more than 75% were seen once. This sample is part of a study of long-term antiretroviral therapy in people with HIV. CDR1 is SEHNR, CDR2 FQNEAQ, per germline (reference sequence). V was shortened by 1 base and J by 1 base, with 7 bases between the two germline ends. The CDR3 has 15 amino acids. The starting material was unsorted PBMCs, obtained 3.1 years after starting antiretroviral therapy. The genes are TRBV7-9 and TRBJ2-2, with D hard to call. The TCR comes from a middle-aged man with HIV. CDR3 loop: CASSLVGGNTGELFF. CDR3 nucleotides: TGTGCCAGCAGCTTAGTTGGCGGGAACACCGGGGAGCTGTTTTTT.